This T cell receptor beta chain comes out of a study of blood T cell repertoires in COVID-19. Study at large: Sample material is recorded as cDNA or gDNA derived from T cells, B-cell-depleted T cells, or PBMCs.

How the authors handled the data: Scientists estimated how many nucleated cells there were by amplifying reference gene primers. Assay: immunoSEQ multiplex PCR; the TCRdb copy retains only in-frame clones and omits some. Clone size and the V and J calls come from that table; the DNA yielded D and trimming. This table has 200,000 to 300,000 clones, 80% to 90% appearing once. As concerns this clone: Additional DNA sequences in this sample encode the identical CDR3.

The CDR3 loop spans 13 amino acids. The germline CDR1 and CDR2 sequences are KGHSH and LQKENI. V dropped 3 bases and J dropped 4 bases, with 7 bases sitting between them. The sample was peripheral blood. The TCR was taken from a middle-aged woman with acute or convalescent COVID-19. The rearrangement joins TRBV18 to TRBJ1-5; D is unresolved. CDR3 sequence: CASSPTENQPQHF. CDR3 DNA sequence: TGTGCCAGCTCACCGACGGAGAATCAGCCCCAGCATTTT.